This passage covers 26 T cell receptor beta chains from one sample sequenced in a study of T cell changes during pregnancy in multiple sclerosis. Clones were sequenced by immunoSEQ multiplex PCR, and TCRdb holds only the in-frame ones, with some missing. This table has about 93,000 clones, roughly 92% appearing once. The specimen comprised peripheral blood, sampled after pregnancy. The origin of the receptors is a female donor with multiple sclerosis, enrolled in a pregnancy study.

V usage is TRBV27 and J usage is TRBJ2-3; 14 nucleotides align to TRBD2. Germline assignment: CDR1 MNHEY and CDR2 SMNVEV (reference sequence). This CDR3 contains 17 residues. The junction had 5 bases not matched to a gene; V was cut back by 5 bases and J by 1 base. The CDR3 nucleotides read TGTGCCAGCAGTACGCCGGGACTAGCGGGGGGCACAGATACGCAGTATTTT. Amino acids: CASSTPGLAGGTDTQYF.

The rearrangement links TRBV11-2 to TRBJ2-1, with 13 bases matching TRBD2. The V gene's germline CDR1 is SGHAT and CDR2 FQNNGV. Trimming removed 8 bases from V and 4 bases from J; junction bases left unmatched: 5. The CDR3 has 15 residues. CDR3 region: CASGTLAGGYNEQFF. The CDR3 DNA reads as TGTGCCAGCGGGACACTAGCGGGGGGGTACAATGAGCAGTTCTTC.

The rearrangement uses TRBV5-1 and TRBJ2-3, with 9 bases lining up with TRBD2. Trimming took 5 bases from V and 6 from J; bases not matched to a gene: 10. CDR1 is SGHRS and CDR2 is YFSETQ in the germline V gene. CDR3 length: 15 amino acids. DNA of the CDR3: TGCGCCAGCAGTCTCTATAGCGGGGGTGTTGATACGCAGTATTTT. Amino acid sequence: CASSLYSGGVDTQYF.

The chain employs TRBV7-3 and TRBJ2-2; 8 nucleotides agree with TRBD1. This CDR3 region has 16 residues. CDR1 and CDR2 (germline): SGHTA, FQGTGA. J lost 0 bases, V lost 5 bases, and 5 bases had no gene match. This CDR3 is CASSPGQGTNTGELFF. DNA for the CDR3: TGTGCCAGCAGCCCAGGACAGGGAACGAACACCGGGGAGCTGTTTTTT.

V usage is TRBV2 and J usage is TRBJ2-1, with 10 bases fitting TRBD2. J gave up 6 bases and V 2 bases, and 4 bases lay outside the gene matches. The germline V gene has CDR1 SNHLY and CDR2 FYNNEI. This CDR3 has 15 residues. The CDR3: CASSESSGGPNEQFF. The DNA of the CDR3 is TGTGCCAGCAGTGAATCTAGCGGGGGTCCCAATGAGCAGTTCTTC.

This chain joins TRBV7-2 and TRBJ2-7; D perhaps matches TRBD2 (6 bases). The germline V gene has CDR1 SGHTA and CDR2 FQGNSA. The CDR3 length is 16 residues. With 1 base removed from V and 2 bases from J, the gap between germline ends came to 15 bases. CDR3 bases: TGTGCCAGCAGCTTAGGCGGGAAAAACCCAACCTACGAGCAGTACTTC. Translated, it gives CASSLGGKNPTYEQYF.

The V gene is TRBV11-3, the J gene TRBJ2-1; 11 bases map to TRBD1. Germline CDR1 is SGHNT and CDR2 is YENEEA. This CDR3 comprises 17 residues. J lost 6 bases, V lost 5 bases, and 12 bases had no gene match. The CDR3 sequence is CASSAGADRGLRNEQFF. The CDR3 region has the DNA TGTGCCAGCAGCGCCGGAGCGGACAGGGGGCTCCGCAATGAGCAGTTCTTC.

V and J are TRBV12-5 and TRBJ2-5; D gene unclear. Deletions cut 3 bases from V and 5 bases from J, with 13 bases between. Germline CDR1 reads LGHNT; CDR2 reads FRNRAP. This CDR3 region has 14 residues. The CDR3 sequence is CASGFRQDGETQYF. In DNA form, the CDR3 reads TGTGCTAGTGGTTTTCGTCAGGATGGGGAGACCCAGTACTTC.

The rearrangement links TRBV27 to TRBJ2-7, with D possibly being TRBD2 (5 bases). Germline CDR1 reads MNHEY; CDR2 reads SMNVEV (reference sequence). Trimming removed 3 bases at V and 4 bases at J, with 7 bases between. The length of the CDR3 is 12 residues. The CDR3: CASSLAGYEQYF. The CDR3 nucleotides read TGTGCCAGCAGTTTGGCGGGTTACGAGCAGTACTTC.

The rearrangement joins TRBV7-3 to TRBJ1-2; 7 nucleotides agree with TRBD1. The germline CDR1 and CDR2 sequences are SGHTA and FQGTGA. Trimming cost V 9 bases and J 1 base; bases outside gene matches: 11. The CDR3 loop spans 15 amino acids. For the CDR3, the DNA is TGTGCCAGTTCCCCGAACAGGGGTCTTAACTATGGCTACACCTTC. It translates to CASSPNRGLNYGYTF.

The V and J genes are TRBV2 and TRBJ1-2, with D possibly matching TRBD1 (6 bases). Trimming cost V 8 bases and J 1 base, with 17 bases left between them. Germline V gene lookup returns CDR1 SNHLY and CDR2 FYNNEI. The CDR3 extends over 15 amino acids. In DNA form, the CDR3 reads TGTGCCAGCCAGCCCCCGGACAGAGTTAACTATGGCTACACCTTC. It codes for CASQPPDRVNYGYTF.

Worth noting for this clone: Because the CDR3's place on the DNA is in doubt, the DNA is left out and the CDR3 is given as listed by TCRdb. The CDR3: CSVGQGAISNWRLF. The rearrangement links TRBV29-1 to TRBJ2-1; the D segment call TRBD1 is taken from the table without a DNA check. The CDR3 extends over 14 residues, inclusive of both ends. Germline lookup yields CDR1 SQVTM and CDR2 ANQGSEA.

The V gene is TRBV5-1, the J gene TRBJ2-7; TRBD1 is a possible D gene (6 bases). The V and J ends lost 0 bases and 7 bases respectively, with 14 bases between them. Germline lookup yields CDR1 SGHRS and CDR2 YFSETQ. This CDR3 region has 14 residues. CDR3 coding DNA: TGCGCCAGCAGCTTGGGACAGGTCACCAGGGAGCAGTACTTC. Translated, it gives CASSLGQVTREQYF.

The gene calls are TRBV6-5 and TRBJ1-1; D is uncertain. Germline assignment: CDR1 MNHEY and CDR2 SVGAGI. With 6 bases removed from V and 4 bases from J, the gap between germline ends came to 18 bases. This CDR3 spans 15 amino acids. CDR3 sequence: CASREHDQEGTEAFF. The CDR3 DNA follows: TGTGCCAGCAGGGAGCATGATCAGGAGGGCACTGAAGCTTTCTTT.

This clone was seen once. V and J are TRBV30 and TRBJ2-7; D is perhaps TRBD2 (6 bases). Germline CDR1 GTSNPN, CDR2 SVGIG (reference sequence). Trimming took off 0 bases at V and 3 bases at J, with 12 bases between the two ends. The CDR3 loop spans 14 amino acids. The CDR3 spells CAWSVGGIGYEQYF. The CDR3 coding sequence is TGTGCCTGGAGTGTTGGCGGGATCGGCTACGAGCAGTACTTC.

The V call is TRBV5-1, the J call TRBJ1-5, with a tentative D call TRBD1 (6 bases). Trimming removed 4 bases at V and 6 bases at J, with 20 bases between. The CDR3 has 16 amino acids. Germline CDR1 and CDR2: SGHRS and YFSETQ. CDR3 protein: CASSLGGGGAGQPQHF. The CDR3 nucleotides are TGCGCCAGCAGCCTCGGAGGGGGGGGCGCGGGTCAGCCCCAGCATTTT.

V gene TRBV7-9 combines with J gene TRBJ1-2; possibly TRBD1 for D (5 bases). CDR3 size: 15 residues. The germline V and J ends were trimmed by 2 bases and 6 bases, with 16 bases remaining between them. From germline, CDR1 is SEHNR and CDR2 FQNEAQ (reference sequence). The CDR3 region is CASSLTRQGRDGYTF. The DNA of the CDR3 is TGTGCCAGCAGCTTAACCCGCCAGGGAAGGGATGGCTACACCTTC.

The chain links TRBV5-1 to TRBJ1-2, with TRBD1 identical over 8 bases. This CDR3 comprises 14 residues. The V segment lost 3 bases and the J segment 2 bases; nucleotides outside the gene matches: 3. Germline assignment: CDR1 SGHRS and CDR2 YFSETQ. The CDR3 loop reads CASSSGQGNYGYTF. The CDR3 region has the DNA TGCGCCAGCAGCTCCGGACAGGGAAACTATGGCTACACCTTC.

The genes are TRBV30 and TRBJ2-3, with a weak D call TRBD2 (7 bases). In germline, CDR1 is GTSNPN, CDR2 SVGIG (reference sequence). Trimming pared 5 bases from V and 7 bases from J, leaving 16 bases between. The CDR3 is 13 residues long. The CDR3 coding sequence is TGTGCCTGGGGGAGGGGGGCTGGGAATACGCAGTATTTT. Translation: CAWGRGAGNTQYF.

The gene calls are TRBV7-9 and TRBJ1-6; D is undetermined. The CDR3 covers 15 residues. V was cut by 1 base and J by 9 bases, with 13 bases left in between. Germline values: CDR1 SEHNR, CDR2 FQNEAQ (reference sequence). Written as DNA, the CDR3 is TGTGCCAGCAGCTTAGACGTGGGCTTCGGTTCACCCCTCCACTTT. It encodes CASSLDVGFGSPLHF.

The CDR3 is CASSLYGQGDTEAFF. The DNA of the CDR3 is TGTGCCAGCAGTTTATACGGACAGGGGGACACTGAAGCTTTCTTT. The chain employs TRBV27 and TRBJ1-1; 10 bases map to TRBD1. The germline gives CDR1 MNHEY, CDR2 SMNVEV (reference sequence). Losses at the gene ends were 1 base for V and 3 bases for J; bases not matched to a gene: 2. This CDR3 comprises 15 residues.

The rearrangement links TRBV4-2 to TRBJ2-1; 8 bases agree with TRBD2. Germline-derived CDR1 and CDR2 are LGHNA and YNFKEQ. The V and J ends lost 3 bases and 2 bases, in that order; junction bases with no gene match: 9. CDR3 size: 17 residues. CDR3 sequence reads: CASSHRGRGGPYNEQFF. For the CDR3, the DNA is TGTGCCAGCAGCCACAGAGGACGGGGGGGCCCCTACAATGAGCAGTTCTTC.

The rearrangement joins TRBV14 to TRBJ1-1; 7 bases are shared with TRBD1. V was clipped by 4 bases and J by 4 bases; unmatched bases: 12. Germline V gives CDR1 SGHDN, CDR2 FVKESK. There are 16 residues in the CDR3. Written as DNA, the CDR3 is TGTGCCAGCAGCCCCGGGACAGCCCGAGGGGCCACTGAAGCTTTCTTT. This encodes CASSPGTARGATEAFF.

The CDR3 bases are TGTGCCAGCAGCGTCTTGGGGCAGGGTACAGATACGCAGTATTTT. Translated: CASSVLGQGTDTQYF. The chain uses TRBV9 and TRBJ2-3; D may be TRBD1 (5 bases). The CDR3 contains 15 residues. V lost 2 bases, J lost 3 bases, and 13 bases lay in between. The germline V gene has CDR1 SGDLS and CDR2 YYNGEE.

This clone was found once. The chain uses TRBV6-5 and TRBJ1-1, with 10 positions matching TRBD1. The CDR3 is 14 residues long. Germline V gives CDR1 MNHEY, CDR2 SVGAGI. Germline trimming cut 6 bases from V and 6 bases from J; bases unmatched to any gene: 7. CDR3: CASSRDRGLAEAFF. CDR3 in DNA: TGTGCCAGCAGCCGCGACAGGGGGCTCGCTGAAGCTTTCTTT.

In DNA form, the CDR3 reads TGCGCCAGCAGCCAAGTTGACACCAGGGCTATCTATGGCTACACCTTC. The encoded protein is CASSQVDTRAIYGYTF. The rearrangement uses TRBV4-1 and TRBJ1-2, with a weak D call TRBD1 (5 bases). The CDR3 extends over 16 amino acids. V lost 1 base to trimming and J lost 4 bases, with 16 bases between them. Germline CDR1 and CDR2: MGHRA and YSYEKL.